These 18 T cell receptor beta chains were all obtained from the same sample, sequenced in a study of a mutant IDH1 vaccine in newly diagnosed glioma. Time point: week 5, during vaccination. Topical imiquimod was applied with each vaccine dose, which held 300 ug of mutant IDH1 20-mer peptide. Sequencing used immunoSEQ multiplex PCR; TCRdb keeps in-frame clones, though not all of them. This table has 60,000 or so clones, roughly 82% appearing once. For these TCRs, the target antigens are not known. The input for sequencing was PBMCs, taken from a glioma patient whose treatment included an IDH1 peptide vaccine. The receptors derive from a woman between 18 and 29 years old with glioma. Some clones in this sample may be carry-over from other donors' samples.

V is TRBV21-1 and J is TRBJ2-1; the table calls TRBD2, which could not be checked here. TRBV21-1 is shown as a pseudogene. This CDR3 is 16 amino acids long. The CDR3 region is CASSKVPGGLYNEQFF. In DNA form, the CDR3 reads TGTGCCAGCAGCAAAGTTCCGGGAGGGCTGTACAATGAGCAGTTCTTC.

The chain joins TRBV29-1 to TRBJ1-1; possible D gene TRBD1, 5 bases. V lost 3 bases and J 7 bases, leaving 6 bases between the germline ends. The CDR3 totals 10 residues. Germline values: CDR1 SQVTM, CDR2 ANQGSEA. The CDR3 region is CSVDTGEAFF. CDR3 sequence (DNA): TGCAGCGTTGACACAGGTGAAGCTTTCTTT.

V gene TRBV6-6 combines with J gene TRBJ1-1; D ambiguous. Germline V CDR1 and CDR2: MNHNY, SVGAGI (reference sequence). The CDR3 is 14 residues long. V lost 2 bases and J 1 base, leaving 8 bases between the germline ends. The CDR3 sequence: CASSYPGENTEAFF. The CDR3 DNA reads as TGTGCCAGCAGTTACCCCGGTGAGAACACTGAAGCTTTCTTT.

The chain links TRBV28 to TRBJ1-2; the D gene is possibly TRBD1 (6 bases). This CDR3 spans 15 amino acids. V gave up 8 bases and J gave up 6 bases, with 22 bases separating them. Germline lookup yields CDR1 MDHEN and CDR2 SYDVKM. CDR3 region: CASSGGGAGEHGYTF. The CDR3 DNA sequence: TGTGCCAGCTCTGGTGGGGGTGCAGGGGAGCATGGCTACACCTTC.

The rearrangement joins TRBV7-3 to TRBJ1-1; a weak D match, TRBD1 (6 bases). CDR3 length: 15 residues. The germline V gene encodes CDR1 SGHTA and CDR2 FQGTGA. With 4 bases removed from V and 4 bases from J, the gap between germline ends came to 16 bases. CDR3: CASSSRGQRGTEAFF. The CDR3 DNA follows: TGTGCCAGCAGCTCTAGAGGACAGAGGGGCACTGAAGCTTTCTTT.

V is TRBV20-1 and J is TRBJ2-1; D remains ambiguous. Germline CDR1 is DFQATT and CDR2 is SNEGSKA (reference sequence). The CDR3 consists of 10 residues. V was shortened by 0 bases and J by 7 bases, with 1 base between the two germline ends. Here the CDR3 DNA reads TGCAGTGCTAGAGATAATGAGCAGTTCTTC. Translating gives CSARDNEQFF.

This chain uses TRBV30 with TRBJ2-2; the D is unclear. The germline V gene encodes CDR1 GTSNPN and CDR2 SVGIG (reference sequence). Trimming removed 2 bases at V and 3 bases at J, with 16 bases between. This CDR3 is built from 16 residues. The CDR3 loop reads CAWSHNDIFHTGELFF. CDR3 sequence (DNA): TGTGCCTGGAGTCATAACGACATCTTCCACACCGGGGAGCTGTTTTTT.

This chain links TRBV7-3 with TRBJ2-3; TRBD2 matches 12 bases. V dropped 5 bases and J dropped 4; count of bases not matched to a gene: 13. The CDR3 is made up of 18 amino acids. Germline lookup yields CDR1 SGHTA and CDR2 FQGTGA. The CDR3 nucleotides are TGTGCCAGCAGCCCCGGCCCGACTAGCGGGAGCTTTGCAGATACGCAGTATTTT. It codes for CASSPGPTSGSFADTQYF.

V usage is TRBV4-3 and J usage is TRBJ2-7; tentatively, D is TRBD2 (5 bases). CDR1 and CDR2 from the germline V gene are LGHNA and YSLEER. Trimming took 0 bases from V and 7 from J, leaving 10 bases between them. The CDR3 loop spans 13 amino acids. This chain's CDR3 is CASSQEEGYEQYF. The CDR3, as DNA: TGCGCCAGCAGCCAAGAAGAGGGTTATGAGCAGTACTTC.

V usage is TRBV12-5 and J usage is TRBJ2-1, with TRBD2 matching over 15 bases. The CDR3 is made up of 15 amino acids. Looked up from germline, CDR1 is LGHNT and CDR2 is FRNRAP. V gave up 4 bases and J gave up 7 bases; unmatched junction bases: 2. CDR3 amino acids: CASGSGLAGGNEQFF. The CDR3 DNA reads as TGTGCTAGTGGTTCGGGACTAGCGGGGGGAAATGAGCAGTTCTTC.

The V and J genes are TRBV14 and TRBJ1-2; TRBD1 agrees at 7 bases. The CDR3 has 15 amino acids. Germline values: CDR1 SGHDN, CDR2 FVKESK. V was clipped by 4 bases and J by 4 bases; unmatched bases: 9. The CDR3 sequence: CASSLTQGGSYGYTF. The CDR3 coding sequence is TGTGCCAGCAGCCTAACCCAGGGGGGGAGCTATGGCTACACCTTC.

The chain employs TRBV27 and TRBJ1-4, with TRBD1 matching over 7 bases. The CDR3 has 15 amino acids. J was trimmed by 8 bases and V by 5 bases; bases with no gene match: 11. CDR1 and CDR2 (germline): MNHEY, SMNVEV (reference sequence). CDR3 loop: CASSRQTGQLEKLFF. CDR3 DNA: TGTGCCAGCAGTCGCCAGACAGGGCAGTTGGAAAAACTGTTTTTT.

CDR3 in DNA: TGTGCCAGTCGTTCGGTCTATGGCTACACCTTC. Protein product: CASRSVYGYTF. The rearrangement uses TRBV9 and TRBJ1-2; D gene unclear. The CDR3 runs 11 residues. Germline CDR1 reads SGDLS; CDR2 reads YYNGEE. The V gene lost 8 bases and the J gene lost 4 bases, with 9 bases spanning the gap.

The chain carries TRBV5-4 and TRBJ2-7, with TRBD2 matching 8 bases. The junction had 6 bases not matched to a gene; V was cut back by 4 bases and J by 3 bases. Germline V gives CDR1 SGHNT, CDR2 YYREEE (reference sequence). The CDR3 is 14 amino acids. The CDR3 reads CASSVTSASYEQYF. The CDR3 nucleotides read TGTGCCAGCAGCGTGACTAGCGCCAGCTACGAGCAGTACTTC.

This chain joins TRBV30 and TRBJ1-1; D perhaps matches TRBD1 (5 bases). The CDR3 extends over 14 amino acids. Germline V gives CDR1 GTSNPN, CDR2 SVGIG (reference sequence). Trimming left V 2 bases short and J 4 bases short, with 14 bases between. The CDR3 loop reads CAWSNPDRCTEAFF. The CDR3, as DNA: TGTGCCTGGAGTAACCCTGACAGATGCACTGAAGCTTTCTTT.

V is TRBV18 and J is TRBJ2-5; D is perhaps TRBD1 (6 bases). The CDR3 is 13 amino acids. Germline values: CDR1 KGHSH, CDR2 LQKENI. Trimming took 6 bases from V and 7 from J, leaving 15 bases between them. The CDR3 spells CASSRTAHGTQYF. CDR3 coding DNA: TGTGCCAGCTCCCGGACAGCTCACGGGACCCAGTACTTC.

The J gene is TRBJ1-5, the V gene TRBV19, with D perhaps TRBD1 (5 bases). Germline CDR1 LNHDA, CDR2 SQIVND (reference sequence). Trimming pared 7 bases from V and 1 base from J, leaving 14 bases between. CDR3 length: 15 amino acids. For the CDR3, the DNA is TGTGCCAGTATGGACCCGGGGCGAAGCAATCAGCCCCAGCATTTT. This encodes CASMDPGRSNQPQHF. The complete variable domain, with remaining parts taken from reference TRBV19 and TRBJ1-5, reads DGGITQSPKYLFRKEGQNVTLSCEQNLNHDAMYWYRQDPGQGLRLIYYSQIVNDFQKGDIAEGYSVSREKKESFPLTVTSAQKNPTAFYLCASMDPGRSNQPQHFGDGTRLSIL.

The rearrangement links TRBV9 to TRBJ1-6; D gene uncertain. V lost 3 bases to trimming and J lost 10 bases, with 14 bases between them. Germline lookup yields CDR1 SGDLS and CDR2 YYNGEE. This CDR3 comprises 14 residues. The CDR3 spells CASSDSPKGSPLHF. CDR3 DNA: TGTGCCAGCAGCGATAGTCCGAAGGGATCACCCCTCCACTTT.